The 30 T cell receptor beta chains reported below all come from one sample, sequenced in a study of cytomegalovirus exposure and HLA in healthy donors. Primers included in the PCR were 60 Vbeta and 13 Jbeta primers. Repertoires were generated with immunoSEQ multiplex PCR, while TCRdb's copy carries only in-frame clones and drops some. The data hold around 240,000 clones, with roughly 82% observed a single time. The sample was PBMCs. These receptor sequences come from a middle-aged woman in good health and CMV-seropositive.

The chain combines TRBV9 with TRBJ1-4; 8 bases fit TRBD1. CDR1 and CDR2 (germline): SGDLS, YYNGEE. The CDR3 is 15 residues long. Trimming took 3 bases from V and 8 from J; bases not matched to a gene: 9. The CDR3 nucleotides are TGTGCCAGCAGCGCCCTTGACAGGGGAGGGGAAAAACTGTTTTTT. It encodes CASSALDRGGEKLFF.

V is TRBV29-1 and J is TRBJ2-2, with 14 bases matching TRBD2. Germline CDR1 reads SQVTM; CDR2 reads ANQGSEA. The CDR3 covers 15 residues. Trimming at V came to 7 bases and at J to 8 bases, leaving 9 bases not matched to a gene. DNA for the CDR3: TGCAGCGCTGTGGGACTAGCGGGAGAAGGGGGGGAGCTGTTTTTT. Translating gives CSAVGLAGEGGELFF.

This clone was seen a single time. The chain recombines TRBV5-1 with TRBJ1-2, with D possibly being TRBD1 (5 bases). Germline assignment: CDR1 SGHRS and CDR2 YFSETQ. This CDR3 has 15 amino acids. V was cut by 2 bases and J by 0 bases, with 11 bases left in between. CDR3 protein: CASSFSTAPNYGYTF. DNA of the CDR3: TGCGCCAGCAGCTTTTCGACAGCCCCTAACTATGGCTACACCTTC.

V is TRBV10-3 and J is TRBJ1-2, with TRBD1 identical over 9 bases. CDR1 and CDR2 from the germline V gene are ENHRY and SYGVKD. The ends lost 6 bases at V and 6 bases at J; junction bases unmatched: 14. This CDR3 spans 16 amino acids. As DNA, the CDR3 is TGTGCCATCAGAGCGGCCCCGGGACAGGGCCTGGATGGCTACACCTTC. This gives the protein CAIRAAPGQGLDGYTF.

The chain has TRBV5-1 and TRBJ1-4; 7 bases are a match to TRBD1. CDR3 length: 15 residues. With 3 bases clipped from V and 2 bases from J, the junction kept 4 bases outside the gene matches. Germline CDR1 SGHRS, CDR2 YFSETQ. Here the CDR3 reads CASSSGGSTNEKLFF. DNA of the CDR3: TGCGCCAGCAGCTCAGGGGGAAGCACTAATGAAAAACTGTTTTTT.

The rearrangement joins TRBV11-2 to TRBJ1-1; a possible D gene is TRBD1 (6 bases). Germline-derived CDR1 and CDR2 are SGHAT and FQNNGV. Between the trimmed V and J ends, which lost 2 bases and 3 bases, there was a span of 10 bases. The CDR3 spans 14 residues. The CDR3 sequence is CASSLTGRYTEAFF. CDR3 nucleotide sequence: TGTGCCAGCAGCTTAACAGGGCGGTACACTGAAGCTTTCTTT.

The chain recombines TRBV7-8 with TRBJ2-5, with TRBD1 as a possible D gene (6 bases). This CDR3 is 12 amino acids long. CDR1 and CDR2 from the germline V gene are SGHVS and FQNEAQ. Trimming shortened V by 5 bases and J by 5 bases, and 9 bases separated the two germline ends. CDR3 amino acids: CASSRDRETQYF. The DNA for the CDR3 is TGTGCCAGCAGCAGAGACAGGGAGACCCAGTACTTC.

This chain links TRBV7-6 with TRBJ2-3; no reliable D call. Trimming took off 1 base at V and 1 base at J, with 3 bases between the two ends. From germline, CDR1 is SGHVS and CDR2 FNYEAQ. CDR3 length equals 13 residues. Written as DNA, the CDR3 is TGTGCCAGCAGCTTAGGAGGCACAGATACGCAGTATTTT. This codes for CASSLGGTDTQYF.

The J gene is TRBJ2-1, the V gene TRBV28; TRBD1 matches 7 bases. With V trimmed by 5 bases and J by 6 bases, 10 bases remained unmatched. CDR1 and CDR2 from the germline V gene are MDHEN and SYDVKM. The CDR3 length is 15 residues. In DNA form, the CDR3 reads TGTGCCAGCAGTGAAAGTTGGCAGGGGGTCAATGAGCAGTTCTTC. This gives the protein CASSESWQGVNEQFF. Filled out from reference TRBV28 and TRBJ2-1, the complete variable domain reads DVKVTQSSRYLVKRTGEKVFLECVQDMDHENMFWYRQDPGLGLRLIYFSYDVKMKEKGDIPEGYSVSREKKERFSLILESASTNQTSMYLCASSESWQGVNEQFFGPGTRLTVL.

This rearrangement joins TRBV11-2 to TRBJ2-7, with TRBD2 matching over 10 bases. The CDR3 covers 17 residues. V shed 3 bases and J 3 bases; nucleotides not matched to a gene: 11. Germline V CDR1 and CDR2: SGHAT, FQNNGV. CDR3 nucleotides: TGTGCCAGCAGCTTGCGGGCTAGCGGGGGTGCTTTCTACGAGCAGTACTTC. It encodes CASSLRASGGAFYEQYF.

This clone was seen once. This chain connects TRBV6-1 to TRBJ1-5; no definite D call. Germline assignment: CDR1 MNHNS and CDR2 SASEGT. The length of the CDR3 is 15 residues. The V and J ends lost 4 bases and 7 bases respectively, with 17 bases between them. Written as DNA, the CDR3 is TGTGCCAGCAGTGCAGACACCTACGTCCACCAGCCCCAGCATTTT. This sequence encodes CASSADTYVHQPQHF.

The CDR3 DNA sequence: TGTGCCACCTCAGACCGGGATCAGCCCCAGCATTTT. It translates to CATSDRDQPQHF. The V call is TRBV10-3, the J call TRBJ1-5; D remains ambiguous. V shed 10 bases and J shed 5 bases, with 12 bases lying between them. Germline V gene lookup returns CDR1 ENHRY and CDR2 SYGVKD. CDR3 length equals 12 residues.

This chain connects TRBV13 to TRBJ2-7; TRBD2 agrees at 9 bases. Germline V gives CDR1 PRHDT, CDR2 FYEKMQ (reference sequence). The CDR3 runs to 15 residues. V trimming: 3 bases; J trimming: 5 bases; junction bases outside the gene matches: 8. CDR3 region: CASSFTGTSSNEQYF. In nucleotides, the CDR3 is TGTGCCAGCAGCTTTACCGGGACTAGCTCAAACGAGCAGTACTTC.

V is TRBV7-2 and J is TRBJ2-3; TRBD1 matches 9 bases. This CDR3 is built from 16 residues. V lost 5 bases to trimming and J lost 3 bases; unmatched junction nucleotides: 9. CDR1 and CDR2 (germline): SGHTA, FQGNSA. Here the CDR3 reads CASSRQGDFGTDTQYF. CDR3 nucleotides: TGTGCCAGCAGCAGACAGGGGGATTTTGGGACAGATACGCAGTATTTT.

The chain combines TRBV5-3 with TRBJ1-1; tentatively, D is TRBD1 (5 bases). TRBV5-3 is identified as an open reading frame with a role that is uncertain. The CDR3 consists of 15 residues. V lost 4 bases and J 3 bases, leaving 16 bases between the germline ends. CDR3 in amino acids: CARSRGGDLDTEAFF. The DNA of the CDR3 is TGTGCCAGAAGCAGAGGAGGGGACCTGGACACTGAAGCTTTCTTT.

The chain carries TRBV29-1 and TRBJ2-7; D may be TRBD1 (5 bases). CDR1 and CDR2 from the germline V gene are SQVTM and ANQGSEA. The V gene lost 2 bases and the J gene lost 7 bases, with 9 bases spanning the gap. This CDR3 spans 11 amino acids. CDR3 region: CSVEQGGEQYF. The CDR3 coding sequence is TGCAGCGTTGAACAGGGCGGTGAGCAGTACTTC.

This chain uses TRBV4-3 with TRBJ1-1; D is unclear. V was shortened by 4 bases and J by 5 bases, with 20 bases between the two germline ends. There are 16 residues in the CDR3. CDR1 is LGHNA and CDR2 is YSLEER in the germline V gene. The CDR3 loop reads CASSLTRESMVTEAFF. The CDR3 DNA sequence: TGCGCCAGCAGCCTAACCCGGGAATCTATGGTTACTGAAGCTTTCTTT.

The chain employs TRBV5-4 and TRBJ2-4; 11 bases map to TRBD1. Germline CDR1 and CDR2: SGHNT and YYREEE (reference sequence). This CDR3 region has 16 residues. V dropped 4 bases and J dropped 2; count of bases not matched to a gene: 5. CDR3 residues: CASSEGQGVSKNIQYF. CDR3 nucleotides: TGTGCCAGCAGCGAGGGACAGGGGGTTTCCAAAAACATTCAGTACTTC. The full variable domain, rest sourced from reference TRBV5-4 and TRBJ2-4, is ETGVTQSPTHLIKTRGQQVTLRCSSQSGHNTVSWYQQALGQGPQFIFQYYREEENGRGNFPPRFSGLQFPNYSSELNVNALELDDSALYLCASSEGQGVSKNIQYFGAGTRLSVL.

CDR3 amino acids: CAFTVASTDTQYF. CDR3 DNA: TGTGCCTTTACGGTTGCTAGCACAGATACGCAGTATTTT. This rearrangement joins TRBV30 to TRBJ2-3; D not certain. CDR1 and CDR2 from the germline V gene are GTSNPN and SVGIG (reference sequence). Trimming shortened V by 7 bases and J by 0 bases, and 11 bases separated the two germline ends. The CDR3 is 13 amino acids.

In its sample, this clone was seen once. The V and J genes are TRBV19 and TRBJ1-2; 7 nucleotides agree with TRBD1. Germline-derived CDR1 and CDR2 are LNHDA and SQIVND (reference sequence). Trimming at V came to 5 bases and at J to 2 bases, leaving 8 bases not matched to a gene. This CDR3 is built from 15 residues. The DNA of the CDR3 is TGTGCCAGTAGTCTTTCACAGGGGTCGAACTATGGCTACACCTTC. Translating it yields CASSLSQGSNYGYTF. Full variable domain (missing parts from reference TRBV19 and TRBJ1-2): DGGITQSPKYLFRKEGQNVTLSCEQNLNHDAMYWYRQDPGQGLRLIYYSQIVNDFQKGDIAEGYSVSREKKESFPLTVTSAQKNPTAFYLCASSLSQGSNYGYTFGSGTRLTVV.

The CDR3 DNA reads as TGTGCCAGCAGCCAAGTGGGACTAGTCTACAATGAGCAGTTCTTC. It yields the protein CASSQVGLVYNEQFF. The chain is built from TRBV14 and TRBJ2-1, with TRBD2 matching 8 bases. Germline lookup yields CDR1 SGHDN and CDR2 FVKESK. The CDR3 is made up of 15 amino acids. J gave up 3 bases and V 1 base, and 2 bases lay outside the gene matches.

The CDR3 loop is CASSLDGLGREQYF. DNA of the CDR3: TGCGCCAGCAGCTTGGACGGTTTGGGGAGGGAGCAGTACTTC. The V call is TRBV5-1, the J call TRBJ2-7; a possible D gene is TRBD2 (6 bases). Looked up from germline, CDR1 is SGHRS and CDR2 is YFSETQ. V dropped 0 bases and J dropped 7 bases, with 14 bases sitting between them. The CDR3 is made up of 14 amino acids.

The V gene is TRBV7-6, the J gene TRBJ2-6; 12 bases align to TRBD1. The junction had 12 bases not matched to a gene; V was cut back by 6 bases and J by 9 bases. CDR3 length: 17 amino acids. In germline, CDR1 is SGHVS, CDR2 FNYEAQ. The CDR3 DNA reads as TGTGCCAGCAGGTCACCGGGACAGGGGGCGCCTCACAACGTCCTGACTTTC. Translated, it gives CASRSPGQGAPHNVLTF.

V gene TRBV4-3 combines with J gene TRBJ1-2; 8 nucleotides line up with TRBD1. CDR3 size: 20 residues. Germline CDR1 LGHNA, CDR2 YSLEER. V lost 0 bases, J lost 5 bases, and 20 bases stayed unmatched. The CDR3 nucleotides read TGCGCCAGCAGCCAAGAGAAAAGTTCGGCAGGGGGCCCGTATATTTATGGCTACACCTTC. Its protein product is CASSQEKSSAGGPYIYGYTF.

The chain has TRBV2 and TRBJ2-7; 8 nucleotides line up with TRBD1. The CDR3 runs 18 residues. Germline assignment: CDR1 SNHLY and CDR2 FYNNEI. V dropped 1 base and J dropped 3; count of bases not matched to a gene: 14. Here the CDR3 DNA reads TGTGCCAGCAGTGAAGGGGACAGGTCCTGGGTTGGGGGCTACGAGCAGTACTTC. Its protein is CASSEGDRSWVGGYEQYF.

Written as DNA, the CDR3 is TGTGCCAGCAGCTTAGGTCTGGGCAGGGGGCGCGACGAGCAGTACTTC. It encodes CASSLGLGRGRDEQYF. The chain joins TRBV11-2 to TRBJ2-7; 8 bases are a match to TRBD1. With 1 base clipped from V and 5 bases from J, the junction kept 10 bases outside the gene matches. The CDR3 contains 16 residues. Germline loops: CDR1 SGHAT, CDR2 FQNNGV.

J is TRBJ1-4 and V is TRBV6-6, with D possibly matching TRBD1 (6 bases). This CDR3 spans 13 amino acids. The germline V gene has CDR1 MNHNY and CDR2 SVGAGI (reference sequence). The V gene lost 2 bases and the J gene lost 7 bases, with 8 bases spanning the gap. DNA of the CDR3: TGTGCCAGCAGTTACGGGGGCCTTGAAAAACTGTTTTTT. It specifies CASSYGGLEKLFF.

The V and J genes are TRBV7-9 and TRBJ1-1; tentative D call: TRBD1 (6 bases). Germline assignment: CDR1 SEHNR and CDR2 FQNEAQ (reference sequence). The V end was cut by 5 bases, the J end by 1 base, with 11 bases between. The CDR3 contains 14 residues. The CDR3 sequence is CASSLNRENTEAFF. In DNA form, the CDR3 reads TGTGCCAGCAGCCTTAACAGGGAGAACACTGAAGCTTTCTTT.

This chain uses TRBV5-4 with TRBJ2-2; 7 bases map to TRBD1. There are 14 residues in the CDR3. The V segment lost 1 base and the J segment 7 bases; nucleotides outside the gene matches: 4. CDR1 and CDR2 (germline): SGHNT, YYREEE (reference sequence). CDR3 coding DNA: TGTGCCAGCAGCTTGAGGGGGCCTAACGGGGAGCTGTTTTTT. This translates into CASSLRGPNGELFF. The full variable domain, its missing parts supplied by reference TRBV5-4 and TRBJ2-2, is ETGVTQSPTHLIKTRGQQVTLRCSSQSGHNTVSWYQQALGQGPQFIFQYYREEENGRGNFPPRFSGLQFPNYSSELNVNALELDDSALYLCASSLRGPNGELFFGEGSRLTVL.

The CDR3 region is CASSQDLRGTYEQYF. The DNA of the CDR3 is TGCGCCAGCAGCCAAGATCTAAGGGGTACCTACGAGCAGTACTTC. This chain connects TRBV4-3 to TRBJ2-7; D may be TRBD1 (5 bases). Germline V gives CDR1 LGHNA, CDR2 YSLEER. The ends were cut back, 0 bases at V and 2 bases at J, with 11 bases in the middle. CDR3 length equals 15 residues.